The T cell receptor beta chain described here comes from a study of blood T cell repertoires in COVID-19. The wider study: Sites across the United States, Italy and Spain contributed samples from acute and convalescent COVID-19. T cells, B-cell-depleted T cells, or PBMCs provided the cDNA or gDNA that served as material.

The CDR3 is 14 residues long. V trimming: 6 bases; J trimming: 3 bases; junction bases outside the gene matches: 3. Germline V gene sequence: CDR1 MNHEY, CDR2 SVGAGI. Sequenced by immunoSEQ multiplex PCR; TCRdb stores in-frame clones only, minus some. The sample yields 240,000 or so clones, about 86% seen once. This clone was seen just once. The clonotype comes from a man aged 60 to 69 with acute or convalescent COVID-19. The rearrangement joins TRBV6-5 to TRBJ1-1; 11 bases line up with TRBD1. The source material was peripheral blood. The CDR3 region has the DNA TGTGCCAGCAGCCGGGACAGGGGGTACACTGAAGCTTTCTTT. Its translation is CASSRDRGYTEAFF.